The sequence of this T cell receptor (beta chain) was determined in a study of cytomegalovirus exposure and HLA in healthy donors. The germline gives CDR1 SQVTM, CDR2 ANQGSEA. Losses at the gene ends were 1 base for V and 8 bases for J; bases not matched to a gene: 1. This CDR3 has 11 amino acids. 13 Jbeta primers and 60 Vbeta primers were used for the PCR. Clones were sequenced by immunoSEQ multiplex PCR, and TCRdb holds only the in-frame ones, with some missing. The sample includes around 300,000 clones, roughly two thirds of them seen just once. The study's findings and limits: High sensitivity and specificity were reportedly achieved when the classifier diagnosed cytomegalovirus status. There was a cluster of highly shared sequence variants that was likely a sequencing artifact.

Comment on this clone: Its antigen is still unknown.

What was sequenced was PBMCs. J is TRBJ1-1 and V is TRBV29-1; TRBD1 matches 7 bases. The sequence derives from a female donor in good health and CMV-seronegative. CDR3 DNA sequence: TGCAGCGTTGAAGGGGGACAGGAAGCTTTCTTT. Encoded protein: CSVEGGQEAFF.